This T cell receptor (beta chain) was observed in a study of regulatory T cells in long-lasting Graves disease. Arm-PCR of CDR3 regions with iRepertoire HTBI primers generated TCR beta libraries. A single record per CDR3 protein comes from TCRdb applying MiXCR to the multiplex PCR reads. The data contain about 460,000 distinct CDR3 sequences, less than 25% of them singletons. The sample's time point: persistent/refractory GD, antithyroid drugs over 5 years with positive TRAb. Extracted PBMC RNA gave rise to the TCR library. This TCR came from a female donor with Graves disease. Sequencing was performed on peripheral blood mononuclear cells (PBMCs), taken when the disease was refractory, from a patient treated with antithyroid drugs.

The CDR3 sequence: CASSLGRHLLMNTEAFF. CDR3 DNA: TGCGCCAGCAGCCTGGGACGACACCTACTAATGAACACTGAAGCTTTCTTT. This chain connects TRBV5-1 to TRBJ1-1, with D tentatively TRBD1 (5 bases). Germline V gene lookup returns CDR1 SGHRS and CDR2 YFSETQ. The V gene lost 4 bases and the J gene lost 0 bases, with 19 bases spanning the gap. The CDR3 is made up of 17 amino acids.